The 6 T cell receptor beta chains presented below share a single source sample, sequenced in a study of blood T cell repertoires in COVID-19. Sequencing used immunoSEQ multiplex PCR; TCRdb keeps in-frame clones, though not all of them. The repertoire holds more than 150,000 clones, with 86% as singletons. Sample: peripheral blood. Receptors originate from a man aged 18 to 30 with acute or convalescent COVID-19.

The V gene is TRBV7-9, the J gene TRBJ1-4; a possible D gene is TRBD1 (6 bases). V lost 5 bases, J lost 7 bases, and 14 bases lay in between. The CDR3 spans 14 residues. Per the germline V gene, CDR1 is SEHNR and CDR2 is FQNEAQ (reference sequence). For the CDR3, the DNA is TGTGCCAGCAGCCTACAGGGCTCTCGTGAAAAACTGTTTTTT. Residues: CASSLQGSREKLFF.

The chain employs TRBV10-2 and TRBJ1-4; D not resolved. CDR3 length: 13 amino acids. Trimming took off 4 bases at V and 7 bases at J, with 10 bases between the two ends. The germline CDR1 and CDR2 sequences are WSHSY and SAAADI. The CDR3 spells CASSGSRSEKLFF. The CDR3 bases are TGCGCCAGCAGTGGAAGTCGGAGTGAAAAACTGTTTTTT.

The CDR3 DNA sequence: TGTGCCAGCAGCCCCGACGTTAGCCCAGATACGCAGTATTTT. As protein: CASSPDVSPDTQYF. J is TRBJ2-3 and V is TRBV7-8, with D hard to call. Germline V lookup: CDR1 SGHVS, CDR2 FQNEAQ. The CDR3 runs to 14 residues. Trimming removed 5 bases at V and 4 bases at J, with 13 bases between.

The chain links TRBV30 to TRBJ1-1; 8 bases agree with TRBD1. J was trimmed by 5 bases and V by 2 bases; bases with no gene match: 4. Germline assignment: CDR1 GTSNPN and CDR2 SVGIG (reference sequence). The CDR3 is made up of 13 amino acids. The CDR3 region has the DNA TGTGCCTGGAGTCGGACAGGGTGGACTGAAGCTTTCTTT. Residues: CAWSRTGWTEAFF.

The chain employs TRBV7-9 and TRBJ1-1; TRBD1 matches 9 bases. Germline lookup yields CDR1 SEHNR and CDR2 FQNEAQ (reference sequence). The V gene end was trimmed by 5 bases and the J gene end by 4 bases; junction bases not matched to a gene: 2. The CDR3 spans 13 residues. The DNA for the CDR3 is TGTGCCAGCAGCGCGACAGGGGGCACTGAAGCTTTCTTT. Protein: CASSATGGTEAFF. Full variable domain (missing parts from reference TRBV7-9 and TRBJ1-1): DTGVSQNPRHKITKRGQNVTFRCDPISEHNRLYWYRQTLGQGPEFLTYFQNEAQLEKSRLLSDRFSAERPKGSFSTLEIQRTEQGDSAMYLCASSATGGTEAFFGQGTRLTVV.

The V gene is TRBV11-2, the J gene TRBJ1-1, with TRBD1 matching over 9 bases. Germline CDR1 is SGHAT and CDR2 is FQNNGV. The CDR3 runs to 14 residues. Germline trimming cut 7 bases from V and 1 base from J; bases unmatched to any gene: 4. This CDR3 reads CASNTGQGNTEAFF. In DNA, the CDR3 is TGTGCCAGCAACACGGGACAGGGGAACACTGAAGCTTTCTTT.